This T cell receptor beta chain is from a study of control samples from healthy donors and cancer patients. Produced via immunoSEQ multiplex PCR; TCRdb's table is partial and in-frame only. The sample lists around 160,000 clones; 93% were seen once. V shed 5 bases and J shed 7 bases, with 14 bases lying between them. Germline CDR1 is MNHEY and CDR2 is SMNVEV (reference sequence). The CDR3 covers 13 residues. This sequence was found in a man aged 18 to 29 in good health. The chain employs TRBV27 and TRBJ1-1; D unclear. Sequencing used blood. CDR3 protein: CASSPLETNEAFF. The CDR3 region has the DNA TGTGCCAGCAGTCCCCTCGAAACAAATGAAGCTTTCTTT.